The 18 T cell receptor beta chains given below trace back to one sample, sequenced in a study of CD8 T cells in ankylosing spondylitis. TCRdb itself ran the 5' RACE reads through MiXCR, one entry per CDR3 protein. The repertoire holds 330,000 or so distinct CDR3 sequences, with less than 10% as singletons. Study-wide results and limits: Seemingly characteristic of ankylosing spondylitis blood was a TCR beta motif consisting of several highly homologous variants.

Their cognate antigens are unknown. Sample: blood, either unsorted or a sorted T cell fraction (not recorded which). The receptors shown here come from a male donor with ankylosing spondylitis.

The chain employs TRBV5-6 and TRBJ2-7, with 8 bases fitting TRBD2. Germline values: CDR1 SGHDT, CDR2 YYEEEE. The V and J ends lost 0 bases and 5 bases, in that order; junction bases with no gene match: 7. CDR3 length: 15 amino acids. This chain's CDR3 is CASSLAGGRRNEQYF. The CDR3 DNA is TGTGCCAGCAGCTTGGCCGGCGGGAGGAGGAACGAGCAGTACTTC.

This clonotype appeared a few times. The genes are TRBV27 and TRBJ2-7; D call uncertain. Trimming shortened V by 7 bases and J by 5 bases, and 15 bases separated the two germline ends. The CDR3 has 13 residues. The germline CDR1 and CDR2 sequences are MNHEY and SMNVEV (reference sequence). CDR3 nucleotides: TGTGCCAGCACCCTCCTTAACACCCACGAGCAGTACTTC. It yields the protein CASTLLNTHEQYF.

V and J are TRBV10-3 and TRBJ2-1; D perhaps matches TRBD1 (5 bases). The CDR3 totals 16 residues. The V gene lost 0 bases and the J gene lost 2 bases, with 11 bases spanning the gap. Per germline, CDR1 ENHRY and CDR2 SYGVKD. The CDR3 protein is CAISESIQTAYNEQFF. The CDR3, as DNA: TGTGCCATCAGTGAGTCAATTCAGACAGCCTACAATGAGCAGTTCTTC.

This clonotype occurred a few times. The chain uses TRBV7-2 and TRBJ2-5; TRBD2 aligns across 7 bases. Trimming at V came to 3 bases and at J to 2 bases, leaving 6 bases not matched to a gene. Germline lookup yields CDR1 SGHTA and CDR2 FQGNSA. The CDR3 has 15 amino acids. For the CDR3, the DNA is TGTGCCAGCAGCTTCTCCCCGGGGGGACAAGAGACCCAGTACTTC. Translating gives CASSFSPGGQETQYF.

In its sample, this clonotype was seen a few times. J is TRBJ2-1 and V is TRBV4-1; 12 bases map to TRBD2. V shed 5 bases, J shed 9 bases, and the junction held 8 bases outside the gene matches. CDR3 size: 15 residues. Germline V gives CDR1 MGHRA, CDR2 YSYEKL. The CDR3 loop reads CASSKRLAGVGEQFF. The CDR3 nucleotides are TGCGCCAGCAGCAAGAGACTAGCGGGAGTCGGTGAGCAGTTCTTC.

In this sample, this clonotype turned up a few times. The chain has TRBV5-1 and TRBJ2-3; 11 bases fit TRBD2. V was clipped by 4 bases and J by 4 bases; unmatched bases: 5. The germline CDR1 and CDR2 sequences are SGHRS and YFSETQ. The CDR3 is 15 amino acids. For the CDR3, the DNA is TGCGCCAGCAGCCCGGGACTAGCGGAGGCAGATACGCAGTATTTT. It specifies CASSPGLAEADTQYF.

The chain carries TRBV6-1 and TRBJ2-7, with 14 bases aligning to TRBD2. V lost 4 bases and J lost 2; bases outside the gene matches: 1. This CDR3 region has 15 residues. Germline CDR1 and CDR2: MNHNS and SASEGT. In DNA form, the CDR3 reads TGTGCCAGCAGTGGGGGACTAGCGGGAGCCTACGAGCAGTACTTC. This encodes CASSGGLAGAYEQYF.

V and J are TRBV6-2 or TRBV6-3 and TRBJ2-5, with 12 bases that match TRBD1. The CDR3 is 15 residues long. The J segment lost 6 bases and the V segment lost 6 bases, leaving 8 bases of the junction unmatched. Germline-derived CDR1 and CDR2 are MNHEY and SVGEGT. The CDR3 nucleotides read TGTGCCAGCAGCCCCGGGACAGGGGGCGTGAAGACCCAGTACTTC. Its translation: CASSPGTGGVKTQYF.

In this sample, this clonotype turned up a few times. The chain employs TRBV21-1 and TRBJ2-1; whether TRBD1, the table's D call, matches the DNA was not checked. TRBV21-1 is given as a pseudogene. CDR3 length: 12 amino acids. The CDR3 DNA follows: TGTGCCAGCAGCAAACCCGGACAGGGGTCGTTCTTC. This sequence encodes CASSKPGQGSFF.

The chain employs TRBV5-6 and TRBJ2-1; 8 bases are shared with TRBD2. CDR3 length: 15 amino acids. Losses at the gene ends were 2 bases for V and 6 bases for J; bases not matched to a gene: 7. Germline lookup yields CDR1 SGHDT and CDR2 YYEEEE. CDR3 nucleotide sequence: TGTGCCAGCAGCTTAAGACTAGCGAGCGGCAATGAGCAGTTCTTC. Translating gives CASSLRLASGNEQFF. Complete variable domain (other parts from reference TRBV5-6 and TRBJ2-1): DAGVTQSPTHLIKTRGQQVTLRCSPKSGHDTVSWYQQALGQGPQFIFQYYEEEERQRGNFPDRFSGHQFPNYSSELNVNALLLGDSALYLCASSLRLASGNEQFFGPGTRLTVL.

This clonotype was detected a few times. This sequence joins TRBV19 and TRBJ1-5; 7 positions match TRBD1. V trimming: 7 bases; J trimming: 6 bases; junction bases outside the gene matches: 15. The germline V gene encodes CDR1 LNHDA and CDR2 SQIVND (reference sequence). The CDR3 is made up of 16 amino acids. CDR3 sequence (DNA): TGTGCCAGTAAAGGGGGACAGTTCGTGGGTCCTCAGCCCCAGCATTTT. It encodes CASKGGQFVGPQPQHF.

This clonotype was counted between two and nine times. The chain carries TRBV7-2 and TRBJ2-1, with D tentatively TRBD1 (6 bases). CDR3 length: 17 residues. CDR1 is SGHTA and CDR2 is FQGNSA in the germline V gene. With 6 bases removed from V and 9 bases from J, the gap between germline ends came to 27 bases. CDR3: CASSLPRDIRFVGEQFF. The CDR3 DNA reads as TGTGCCAGCAGTTTGCCCCGGGACATTCGTTTTGTCGGTGAGCAGTTCTTC.

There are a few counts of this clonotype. CDR3 sequence (DNA): TGTGCCAGCAGCGTCGCCCCGAGTAATGCAGCTTCCACCTTC. Translation gives CASSVAPSNAASTF. This rearrangement joins TRBV9 to TRBJ1-2; no definite D call. The V gene's germline CDR1 is SGDLS and CDR2 YYNGEE. Trimming took 2 bases from V and 13 from J, leaving 21 bases between them. The CDR3 covers 14 residues.

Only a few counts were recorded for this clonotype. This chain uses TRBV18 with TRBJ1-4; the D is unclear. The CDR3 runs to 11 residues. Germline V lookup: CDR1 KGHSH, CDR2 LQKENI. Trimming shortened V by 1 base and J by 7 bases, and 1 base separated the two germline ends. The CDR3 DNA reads TGTGCCAGCTCACCACTTGAAAAACTGTTTTTT. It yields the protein CASSPLEKLFF.

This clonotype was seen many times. As DNA, the CDR3 is TGTGCCAGCAGGGGGTCCTACAATGAGCAGTTCTTC. This translates into CASRGSYNEQFF. This chain connects TRBV2 to TRBJ2-1; D remains unclear. With 6 bases removed from V and 1 base from J, the gap between germline ends came to 4 bases. The CDR3 is 12 residues long. Germline V CDR1 and CDR2: SNHLY, FYNNEI.

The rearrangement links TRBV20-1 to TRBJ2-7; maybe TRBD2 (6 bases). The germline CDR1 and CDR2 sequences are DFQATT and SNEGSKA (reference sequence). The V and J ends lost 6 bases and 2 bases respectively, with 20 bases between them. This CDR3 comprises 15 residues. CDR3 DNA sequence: TGCAGTGCCTCAGGGACTCCCAGATCCCCCTACGAGCAGTACTTC. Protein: CSASGTPRSPYEQYF.

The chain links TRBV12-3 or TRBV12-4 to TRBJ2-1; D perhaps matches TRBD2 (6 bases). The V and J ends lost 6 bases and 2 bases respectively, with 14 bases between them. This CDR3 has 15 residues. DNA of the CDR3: TGTGCCAGCAGACCCACTAGCCGCCCCTACAATGAGCAGTTCTTC. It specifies CASRPTSRPYNEQFF.

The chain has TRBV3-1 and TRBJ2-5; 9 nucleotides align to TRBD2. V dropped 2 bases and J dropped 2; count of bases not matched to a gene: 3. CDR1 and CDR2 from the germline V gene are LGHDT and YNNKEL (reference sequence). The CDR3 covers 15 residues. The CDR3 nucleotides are TGTGCCAGCAGCCAATGGCTAGCGGGGCAAGAGACCCAGTACTTC. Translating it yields CASSQWLAGQETQYF.